The 14 T cell receptor beta chains presented below share a single source sample, sequenced in a study of glioma-infiltrating T cells. The iRepertoire nested amplicon-rescue multiplex PCR amplified TCR alpha and beta CDR3s from RNA. MiXCR, run by TCRdb on the multiplex PCR reads, gives a single entry per CDR3 protein. The table lists over 80,000 distinct CDR3 sequences, approximately 39% of them singletons. The sample taken for sequencing was glioma tissue, nonneoplastic brain tissue, or PBMCs (not recorded which). The receptors shown here come from a human donor with low-grade glioma or glioblastoma, undergoing nonglioma brain surgery, or in good health (not recorded which).

This clonotype was seen many times. V is TRBV6-1 and J is TRBJ2-5; D is unresolved. CDR1 and CDR2 from the germline V gene are MNHNS and SASEGT. The CDR3 has 13 amino acids. V was pared by 7 bases and J by 1 base, with 10 bases between. The CDR3 coding sequence is TGTGCCAGCAAAGGATTTTCCCAAGAGACCCAGTACTTC. Its protein is CASKGFSQETQYF.

CDR3 region: CAISEQGASGTEAFF. In DNA, the CDR3 is TGTGCCATCAGTGAACAGGGGGCGTCTGGCACTGAAGCTTTCTTT. The J gene is TRBJ1-1, the V gene TRBV10-3; 9 bases agree with TRBD1. CDR1 is ENHRY and CDR2 is SYGVKD in the germline V gene. J was trimmed by 4 bases and V by 3 bases; bases with no gene match: 6. The CDR3 extends over 15 amino acids.

This clonotype occurred a few times. The CDR3 DNA follows: TGCGCCAGCAGCTTGGATGGGGCCCCCGTAAACTATGGCTACACCTTC. This codes for CASSLDGAPVNYGYTF. The chain is built from TRBV5-1 and TRBJ1-2; TRBD1 might be the D (5 bases). Germline V lookup: CDR1 SGHRS, CDR2 YFSETQ. Trimming removed 0 bases from V and 2 bases from J, with 14 bases in between. This CDR3 region has 16 residues.

This clonotype was seen more than once but under ten times. This could be a read error, since a much larger clone is one nucleotide away. V gene TRBV19 combines with J gene TRBJ2-1; the D is unclear. V gave up 0 bases and J gave up 8 bases, with 8 bases separating them. From germline, CDR1 is LNHDA and CDR2 SQIVND (reference sequence). This CDR3 region has 13 residues. The CDR3 is CASSIDSYDEQFF. The CDR3 nucleotides read TGTGCCAGTAGTATAGACAGTTACGATGAGCAGTTCTTC.

Ten or more counts support this clonotype. The chain joins TRBV3-1 to TRBJ2-2; 9 nucleotides match TRBD1. CDR1 LGHDT and CDR2 YNNKEL come from the germline V gene (reference sequence). The CDR3 totals 15 residues. Trimming cost V 2 bases and J 4 bases; bases outside gene matches: 2. The CDR3 region is CASSQTGGGTGELFF. The CDR3 coding sequence is TGTGCCAGCAGCCAAACAGGGGGCGGCACCGGGGAGCTGTTTTTT. The full variable domain, rest sourced from reference TRBV3-1 and TRBJ2-2, is DTAVSQTPKYLVTQMGNDKSIKCEQNLGHDTMYWYKQDSKKFLKIMFSYNNKELIINETVPNRFSPKSPDKAHLNLHINSLELGDSAVYFCASSQTGGGTGELFFGEGSRLTVL.

This clonotype was seen at least ten times. The V call is TRBV2, the J call TRBJ2-3; 8 bases are a match to TRBD2. Per germline, CDR1 SNHLY and CDR2 FYNNEI. This CDR3 is built from 14 residues. Germline trimming cut 10 bases from V and 0 bases from J; bases unmatched to any gene: 6. The CDR3 reads CATKTSVSTDTQYF. CDR3 bases: TGTGCCACGAAGACTAGCGTCAGCACAGATACGCAGTATTTT.

This clonotype was seen repeatedly, ten times or more. The V and J genes are TRBV6-1 and TRBJ2-7; D is perhaps TRBD1 (6 bases). The length of the CDR3 is 12 residues. The V gene's germline CDR1 is MNHNS and CDR2 SASEGT. The V end was cut by 6 bases, the J end by 5 bases, with 11 bases between. The CDR3 sequence: CASRAQGHEQYF. The CDR3 coding sequence is TGTGCCAGCAGGGCACAGGGCCACGAGCAGTACTTC.

The table lists this clonotype with many counts. The chain uses TRBV18 and TRBJ1-4; D gene uncertain. V gave up 3 bases and J gave up 8 bases, with 10 bases separating them. Germline V lookup: CDR1 KGHSH, CDR2 LQKENI. CDR3 length equals 13 residues. Here the CDR3 DNA reads TGTGCCAGCTCACCCGGGAGAGAGGAAAAACTGTTTTTT. Translation gives CASSPGREEKLFF.

This clonotype was found many times. This chain connects TRBV3-1 to TRBJ2-7, with D possibly matching TRBD1 (5 bases). Germline V gene lookup returns CDR1 LGHDT and CDR2 YNNKEL (reference sequence). The V gene lost 2 bases and the J gene lost 6 bases, with 14 bases spanning the gap. The CDR3 totals 14 residues. The CDR3: CASSQPIRQSEQYF. The DNA for the CDR3 is TGTGCCAGCAGCCAACCGATCCGACAGAGCGAGCAGTACTTC.

The sample holds many counts of this clonotype. The rearrangement uses TRBV28 and TRBJ2-5; 10 positions match TRBD2. The V gene end was trimmed by 2 bases and the J gene end by 1 base; junction bases not matched to a gene: 1. Germline lookup yields CDR1 MDHEN and CDR2 SYDVKM. This CDR3 comprises 15 residues. CDR3 in DNA: TGTGCCAGCAGTTTACCTAGCGGGGGCCAAGAGACCCAGTACTTC. Protein sequence: CASSLPSGGQETQYF.

This clonotype was recorded only once. The genes are TRBV28 and TRBJ2-7; D could derive from TRBD1 or TRBD2 (5 bases each). The V end lost 3 bases, the J end lost 0 bases, and 12 bases lay between the germline ends. CDR1 is MDHEN and CDR2 is SYDVKM in the germline V gene. The length of the CDR3 is 15 residues. DNA of the CDR3: TGTGCCAGCAGTTTGAGGGGCTTAAGCTCCTACGAGCAGTACTTC. Translation: CASSLRGLSSYEQYF.

The chain is built from TRBV10-3 and TRBJ1-1, with no clear D. Per the germline V gene, CDR1 is ENHRY and CDR2 is SYGVKD. The V end lost 2 bases, the J end lost 5 bases, and 6 bases lay between the germline ends. CDR3 length equals 12 residues. The CDR3 DNA follows: TGTGCCATCAGTGAGGGAGGGACTGAAGCTTTCTTT. Its translation: CAISEGGTEAFF.

This clonotype was observed many times. This sequence joins TRBV6-6 and TRBJ1-1; possibly TRBD1 for D (5 bases). CDR3 length: 15 amino acids. Germline lookup yields CDR1 MNHNY and CDR2 SVGAGI (reference sequence). The V end was cut by 2 bases, the J end by 4 bases, with 14 bases between. CDR3 residues: CASSYKALQGTEAFF. CDR3 DNA: TGTGCCAGCAGTTACAAGGCCCTCCAGGGCACTGAAGCTTTCTTT.

This clonotype came up many times. This chain joins TRBV5-1 and TRBJ2-5, with a tentative D call TRBD2 (6 bases). Germline V gene lookup returns CDR1 SGHRS and CDR2 YFSETQ. The CDR3 extends over 16 amino acids. Trimming stripped 7 bases from V and 2 bases from J, with 21 bases between. The CDR3 is CASGETRADYQETQYF. In nucleotides, the CDR3 is TGCGCCAGCGGCGAGACTAGAGCGGACTATCAAGAGACCCAGTACTTC.